This T cell receptor (beta chain) was recorded in a study of cytomegalovirus exposure and HLA in healthy donors. Looking at the study overall: Early on, a data release was issued that held roughly 86 million unique TCRs from HLA-typed donors.

This clone came up once. This CDR3 has 22 residues. Per the germline V gene, CDR1 is LNHNV and CDR2 is YYDKDF (reference sequence). The trim removed 0 bases at V and 0 bases at J, leaving 19 bases unmatched. 60 Vbeta and 13 Jbeta primers were used in PCR. Only in-frame clones appear in the TCRdb table, and some are missing; sequencing was by immunoSEQ multiplex PCR. The sample holds around 55,000 clones; approximately 80% are singletons and the top ten take over 2.5%. Sequencing was done on a sample of PBMCs. The V gene is TRBV15, the J gene TRBJ1-4; TRBD1 matches 7 bases. This clonotype was sampled from a female donor in good health and CMV-seronegative. In DNA, the CDR3 is TGTGCCACCAGCAGAGAATATAAAATTTACAGGGGCTCCGATGCAACTAATGAAAAACTGTTTTTT. It is translated as CATSREYKIYRGSDATNEKLFF.